This TCR beta chain is from a study of T cell responses to AZD1222 COVID-19 vaccine. This CDR3 contains 14 residues. The ends lost 4 bases at V and 1 base at J; junction bases unmatched: 4. Germline V lookup: CDR1 KGHSH, CDR2 LQKENI. Clones were sequenced by immunoSEQ multiplex PCR, and TCRdb holds only the in-frame ones, with some missing. The sample carries approximately 92,000 clones, over 80% recorded once. Sample: peripheral blood, taken on day 0 of AZD1222 vaccination. This receptor was identified in an adult in good health. V is TRBV18 and J is TRBJ2-7, with 7 bases lining up with TRBD2. The CDR3 coding sequence is TGTGCCAGCTCACTAGGACTAGATTCCTACGAGCAGTACTTC. Its translation: CASSLGLDSYEQYF.